Presented here are 3 T cell receptor beta chains from one specimen sequenced in a study of early T cells in non-severe SARS-CoV-2 infection. TCRdb fed the 5' RACE reads into MiXCR, producing one record per CDR3 protein. The sample lists tens of thousands of distinct CDR3 sequences; about 6% were seen once. Sequences were derived from whole blood, sampled at baseline. These receptor sequences come from an adult who was a healthcare worker with PCR-confirmed SARS-CoV-2 infection or an uninfected control (not recorded which).

The rearrangement joins TRBV7-9 to TRBJ2-7, with D perhaps TRBD2 (5 bases). The germline V gene encodes CDR1 SEHNR and CDR2 FQNEAQ (reference sequence). The CDR3 is 15 residues long. V was trimmed by 4 bases and J by 0 bases, leaving 13 bases between them. CDR3 nucleotide sequence: TGTGCCAGCAGCTCAACGGCGAGGGCCTCCTACGAGCAGTACTTC. It codes for CASSSTARASYEQYF.

The chain recombines TRBV5-4 with TRBJ2-1; the D gene is possibly TRBD2 (6 bases). The CDR3 length is 13 residues. Trimming shortened V by 4 bases and J by 10 bases, and 15 bases separated the two germline ends. CDR1 is SGHNT, CDR2 YYREEE, per germline (reference sequence). In DNA form, the CDR3 reads TGTGCCAGCAGCCCCGAGGTAGCGGACGAGCAGTTCTTC. Its translation: CASSPEVADEQFF.

This clonotype showed up many times. This sequence joins TRBV2 and TRBJ1-6; D is uncertain. There are 13 residues in the CDR3. Germline loops: CDR1 SNHLY, CDR2 FYNNEI. V was shortened by 4 bases and J by 8 bases, with 9 bases between the two germline ends. Here the CDR3 DNA reads TGTGCCAGCAGTGTTAGGAATGATTCACCCCTCCACTTT. Translated: CASSVRNDSPLHF.